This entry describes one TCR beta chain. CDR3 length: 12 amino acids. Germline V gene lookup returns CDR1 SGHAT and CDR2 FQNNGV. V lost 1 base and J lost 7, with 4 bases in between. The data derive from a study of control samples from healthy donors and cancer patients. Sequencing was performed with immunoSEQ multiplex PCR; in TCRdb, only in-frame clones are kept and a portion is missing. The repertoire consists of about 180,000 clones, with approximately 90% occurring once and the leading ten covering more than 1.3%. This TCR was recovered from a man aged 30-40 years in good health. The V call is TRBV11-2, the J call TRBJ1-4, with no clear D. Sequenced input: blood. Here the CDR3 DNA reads TGTGCCAGCAGCTTAGGCAGTGAAAAACTGTTTTTT. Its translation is CASSLGSEKLFF.